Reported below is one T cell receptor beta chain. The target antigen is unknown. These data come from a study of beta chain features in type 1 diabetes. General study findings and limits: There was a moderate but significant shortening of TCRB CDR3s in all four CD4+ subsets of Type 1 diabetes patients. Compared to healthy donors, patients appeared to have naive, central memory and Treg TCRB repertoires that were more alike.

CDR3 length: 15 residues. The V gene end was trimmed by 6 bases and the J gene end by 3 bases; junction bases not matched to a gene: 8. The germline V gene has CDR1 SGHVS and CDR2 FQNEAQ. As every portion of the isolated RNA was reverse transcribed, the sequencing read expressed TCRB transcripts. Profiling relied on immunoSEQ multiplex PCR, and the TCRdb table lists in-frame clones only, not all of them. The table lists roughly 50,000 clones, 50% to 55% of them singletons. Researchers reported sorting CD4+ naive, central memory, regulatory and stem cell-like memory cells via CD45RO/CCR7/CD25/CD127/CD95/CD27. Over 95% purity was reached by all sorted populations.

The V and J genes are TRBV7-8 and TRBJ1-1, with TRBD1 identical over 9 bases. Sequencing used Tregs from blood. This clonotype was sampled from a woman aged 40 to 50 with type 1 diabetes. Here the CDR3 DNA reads TGTGCCAGCAGTCTACCTCGGACAGGGGACACTGAAGCTTTCTTT. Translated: CASSLPRTGDTEAFF.